This TCR beta chain emerged from a study of response to subunit inactivated influenza vaccine. Study results and limitations: Only a handful of new T cells, the authors suggested, are recruited with each seasonal influenza vaccination.

The table lists this clonotype with a few counts. Its matching antigen is unknown. TCRdb reprocessed the RT-PCR reads with MiXCR, giving one entry per CDR3 protein. The repertoire consists of approximately 530,000 distinct CDR3 sequences, with less than 7.5% occurring once and the leading ten covering around 13%. The sample was PBMCs from blood, taken less than 25 months after vaccination. The source of this sequence is a man in his fifties or sixties who received an inactivated influenza vaccine.

CDR3 DNA sequence: TGTGCCAGCAGCCAAGGGGGGGGGTACGACAATCAGCCCCAGCATTTT. Encoded protein: CASSQGGGYDNQPQHF. This chain connects TRBV5-6 to TRBJ1-5, with a tentative D call TRBD1 (6 bases). The CDR3 sequence is 16 residues long. V was clipped by 4 bases and J by 3 bases, with 17 bases between them. CDR1 and CDR2 from the germline V gene are SGHDT and YYEEEE.